A single sample is the source of the 14 T cell receptor beta chains below, sequenced in a study of beta chain features in type 1 diabetes. Every isolated RNA sample was fully reverse transcribed, so sequencing captured expressed TCRB transcripts. The data were produced by immunoSEQ multiplex PCR, yet TCRdb's version contains in-frame clones alone and is incomplete. The table includes 620,000 or so clones, 15% detected once. Sequencing was carried out using naive CD4+ T cells from blood. Receptors originate from a man aged 18 to 30 in good health.

This chain uses TRBV5-1 with TRBJ2-4; 7 bases align to TRBD1. Per the germline V gene, CDR1 is SGHRS and CDR2 is YFSETQ. Trimming cost V 4 bases and J 7 bases; bases outside gene matches: 11. This CDR3 contains 15 residues. In DNA, the CDR3 is TGCGCCAGCAGCCCCCCGGGACAGCCCGGTAACATTCAGTACTTC. It yields the protein CASSPPGQPGNIQYF.

Only a few counts were recorded for this clone. V is TRBV7-9 and J is TRBJ1-1, with TRBD1 matching 12 bases. This CDR3 comprises 13 residues. Trimming took 4 bases from V and 10 from J; bases not matched to a gene: 4. Germline lookup yields CDR1 SEHNR and CDR2 FQNEAQ (reference sequence). This CDR3 reads CASSSGQGAGAFF. CDR3 sequence (DNA): TGTGCCAGCAGCTCGGGACAGGGGGCCGGAGCTTTCTTT.

This chain joins TRBV7-8 and TRBJ2-7; 9 bases line up with TRBD2. This CDR3 spans 15 amino acids. Germline V gene data show CDR1 as SGHVS and CDR2 as FQNEAQ. The ends lost 6 bases at V and 2 bases at J; junction bases unmatched: 8. CDR3 in amino acids: CASSPQAGGPYEQYF. CDR3 in DNA: TGTGCCAGCAGTCCACAAGCGGGGGGTCCCTACGAGCAGTACTTC.

The V and J genes are TRBV16 and TRBJ1-2; D not resolved. V was trimmed by 0 bases and J by 4 bases, leaving 9 bases between them. Germline CDR1 reads KGHSY; CDR2 reads FQNENV. CDR3 length equals 14 residues. The CDR3 reads CASSQSQETYGYTF. CDR3 DNA sequence: TGTGCCAGCAGCCAATCCCAGGAAACCTATGGCTACACCTTC.

The CDR3 sequence: CASSLQGNPYEQYF. Written as DNA, the CDR3 is TGTGCCAGCAGCTTACAGGGAAATCCCTACGAGCAGTACTTC. The V gene is TRBV7-3, the J gene TRBJ2-7, with D possibly TRBD1 on 5 matching bases. In germline, CDR1 is SGHTA, CDR2 FQGTGA. V was cut by 2 bases and J by 2 bases, with 10 bases left in between. The CDR3 loop spans 14 amino acids.

The chain recombines TRBV7-2 with TRBJ2-5; D is unclear. In germline, CDR1 is SGHTA, CDR2 FQGNSA. The V end was cut by 3 bases, the J end by 0 bases, with 2 bases between. CDR3 length equals 12 residues. The CDR3 is CASSFYQETQYF. CDR3 DNA sequence: TGTGCCAGCAGCTTTTACCAAGAGACCCAGTACTTC.

The gene calls are TRBV2 and TRBJ2-1, with D possibly called TRBD1 or TRBD2 (6 bases each). Germline-derived CDR1 and CDR2 are SNHLY and FYNNEI. The CDR3 runs to 15 residues. V shed 10 bases and J shed 6 bases, with 22 bases lying between them. The CDR3 sequence is CAILGGRERVNEQFF. In DNA, the CDR3 is TGTGCCATCCTGGGGGGCAGGGAAAGAGTCAATGAGCAGTTCTTC.

The chain recombines TRBV7-2 with TRBJ1-3; D might be TRBD1 (5 bases). CDR1 and CDR2 (germline): SGHTA, FQGNSA. This CDR3 is 16 amino acids long. Between the trimmed V and J ends, which lost 3 bases and 9 bases, there was a span of 21 bases. CDR3 DNA sequence: TGTGCCAGCAGCTTCGGCAGGGTTATCACGGAAGGCACCATATATTTT. Protein sequence: CASSFGRVITEGTIYF.

The sample holds a few counts of this clone. The rearrangement uses TRBV7-2 and TRBJ1-5; D remains ambiguous. V gave up 1 base and J gave up 4 bases, with 8 bases separating them. The germline V gene encodes CDR1 SGHTA and CDR2 FQGNSA. The CDR3 spans 14 residues. The CDR3 reads CASSLEPGNQPQHF. The CDR3, as DNA: TGTGCCAGCAGCTTAGAGCCGGGGAATCAGCCCCAGCATTTT.

The table lists this clone with a few counts. The chain links TRBV29-1 to TRBJ1-1, with D unresolved. Trimming removed 4 bases from V and 6 bases from J, with 6 bases in between. Germline V lookup: CDR1 SQVTM, CDR2 ANQGSEA. The CDR3 contains 10 residues. The CDR3 spells CSVVGSEAFF. In DNA form, the CDR3 reads TGCAGCGTTGTAGGATCTGAAGCTTTCTTT. Full variable domain (rest looked up from reference TRBV29-1 and TRBJ1-1): SAVISQKPSRDICQRGTSLTIQCQVDSQVTMMFWYRQQPGQSLTLIATANQGSEATYESGFVIDKFPISRPNLTFSTLTVSNMSPEDSSIYLCSVVGSEAFFGQGTRLTVV.

Only a few counts were recorded for this clone. The same CDR3 can be traced to other DNA sequences in this sample. V is TRBV10-3 and J is TRBJ2-1; the match to TRBD1 covers 7 bases. The CDR3 sequence is 12 residues long. CDR1 and CDR2 (germline): ENHRY, SYGVKD. With 10 bases clipped from V and 7 bases from J, the junction kept 7 bases outside the gene matches. This CDR3 is CATRAGGNEQFF. CDR3 DNA sequence: TGTGCCACCCGTGCAGGGGGAAATGAGCAGTTCTTC.

Of note for this clone: One junction end does not reproduce the germline sequence, and a read error may be involved. The chain couples TRBV10-3 to TRBJ1-3; 8 bases are a match to TRBD1. CDR3 size: 12 residues. Germline lookup yields CDR1 ENHRY and CDR2 SYGVKD. CDR3 loop: CAISETTGGNRF. The CDR3, as DNA: TGTGCCATCAGTGAGACTACAGGGGGTAATCGTTTT.

The rearrangement uses TRBV28 and TRBJ2-1, with D perhaps matching TRBD2 (6 bases). The CDR3 has 18 residues. Germline CDR1 and CDR2: MDHEN and SYDVKM. The V end lost 5 bases, the J end lost 5 bases, and 25 bases lay between the germline ends. The CDR3 reads CASSTRPRLAKGNNEQFF. Written as DNA, the CDR3 is TGTGCCAGCAGTACCCGACCAAGGCTAGCGAAGGGAAACAATGAGCAGTTCTTC. The complete variable domain, with remaining parts taken from reference TRBV28 and TRBJ2-1, reads DVKVTQSSRYLVKRTGEKVFLECVQDMDHENMFWYRQDPGLGLRLIYFSYDVKMKEKGDIPEGYSVSREKKERFSLILESASTNQTSMYLCASSTRPRLAKGNNEQFFGPGTRLTVL.

The genes are TRBV6-5 and TRBJ1-1; D perhaps matches TRBD1 (5 bases). The V end lost 7 bases, the J end lost 1 base, and 13 bases lay between the germline ends. Germline V gene data show CDR1 as MNHEY and CDR2 as SVGAGI. CDR3 length equals 14 residues. The CDR3 nucleotides are TGTGCCAGCAAGACGGGGCCGAAGAACACTGAAGCTTTCTTT. Its protein is CASKTGPKNTEAFF.